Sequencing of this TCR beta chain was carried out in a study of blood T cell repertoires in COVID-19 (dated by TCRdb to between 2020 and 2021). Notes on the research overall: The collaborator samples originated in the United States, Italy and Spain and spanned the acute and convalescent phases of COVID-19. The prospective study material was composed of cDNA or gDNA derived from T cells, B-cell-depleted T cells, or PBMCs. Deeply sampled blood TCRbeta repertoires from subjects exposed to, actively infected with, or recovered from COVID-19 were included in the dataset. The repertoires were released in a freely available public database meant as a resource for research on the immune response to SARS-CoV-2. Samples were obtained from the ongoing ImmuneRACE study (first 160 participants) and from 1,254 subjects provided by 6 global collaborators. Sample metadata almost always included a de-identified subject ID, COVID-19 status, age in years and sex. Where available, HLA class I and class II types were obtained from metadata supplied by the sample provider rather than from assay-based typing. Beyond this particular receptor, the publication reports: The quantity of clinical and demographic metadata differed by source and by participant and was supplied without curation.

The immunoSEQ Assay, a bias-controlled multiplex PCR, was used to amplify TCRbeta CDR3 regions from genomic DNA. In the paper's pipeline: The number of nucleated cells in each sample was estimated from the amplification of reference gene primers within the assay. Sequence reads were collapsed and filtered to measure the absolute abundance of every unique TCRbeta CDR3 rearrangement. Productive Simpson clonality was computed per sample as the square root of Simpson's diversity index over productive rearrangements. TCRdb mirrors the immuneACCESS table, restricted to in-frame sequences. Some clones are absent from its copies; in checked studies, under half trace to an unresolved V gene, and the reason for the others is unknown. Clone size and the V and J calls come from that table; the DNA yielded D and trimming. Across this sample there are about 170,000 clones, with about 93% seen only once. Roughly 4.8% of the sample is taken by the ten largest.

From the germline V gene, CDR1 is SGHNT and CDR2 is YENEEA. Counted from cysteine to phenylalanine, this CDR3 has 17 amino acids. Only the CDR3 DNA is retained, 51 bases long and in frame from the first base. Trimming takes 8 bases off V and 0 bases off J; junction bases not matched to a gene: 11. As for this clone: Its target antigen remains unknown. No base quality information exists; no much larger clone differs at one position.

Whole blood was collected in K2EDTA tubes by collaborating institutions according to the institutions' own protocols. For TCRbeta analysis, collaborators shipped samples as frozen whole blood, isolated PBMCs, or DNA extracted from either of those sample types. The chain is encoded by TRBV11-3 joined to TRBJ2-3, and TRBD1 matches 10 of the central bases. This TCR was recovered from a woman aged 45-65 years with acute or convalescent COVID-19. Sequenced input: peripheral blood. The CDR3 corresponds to CASRGTGVDLSTDTQYF. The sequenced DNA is TGTGCCAGCCGTGGGACAGGGGTCGACTTGAGCACAGATACGCAGTATTTT.